This is a list of T cell receptor beta chains from one sample in a study of early T cells in non-severe SARS-CoV-2 infection. From the 5' RACE reads, TCRdb called clonotypes with MiXCR, one entry per CDR3 protein. The repertoire holds roughly 83,000 distinct CDR3 sequences, with less than 15% as singletons. This sample comprised whole blood, obtained at baseline. The receptors were gathered from an adult who was a healthcare worker with PCR-confirmed SARS-CoV-2 infection or an uninfected control (not recorded which). Each CDR3 is given with its conserved first and last residue. Fields, in order: V gene, J gene, CDR3 protein.

v_gene: TRBV20-1; j_gene: TRBJ2-1; CDR3aa: CSAPVAGGRNEQFF
v_gene: TRBV27; j_gene: TRBJ2-7; CDR3aa: CASSSTGMSYEQYF
v_gene: TRBV29-1; j_gene: TRBJ2-3; CDR3aa: CSVVGDTQYF
v_gene: TRBV6-6; j_gene: TRBJ2-6; CDR3aa: CASSYLGASGANVLTF
v_gene: TRBV13; j_gene: TRBJ2-5; CDR3aa: CASSSSGPKETQYF
v_gene: TRBV5-1; j_gene: TRBJ2-4; CDR3aa: CASSLEAGLAKNIQYF
v_gene: TRBV12-3/TRBV12-4; j_gene: TRBJ2-7; CDR3aa: CASSLRDEQYF
v_gene: TRBV7-9; j_gene: TRBJ2-2; CDR3aa: CASSLAGGPFGELFF
v_gene: TRBV20-1; j_gene: TRBJ1-1; CDR3aa: CSARNTGSSTEAFF
v_gene: TRBV6-2/TRBV6-3; j_gene: TRBJ2-7; CDR3aa: CASSYPGGDEQYF
v_gene: TRBV10-3; j_gene: TRBJ1-4; CDR3aa: CAISEGRANEKLFF
v_gene: TRBV9; j_gene: TRBJ1-6; CDR3aa: CASSVFDRGSYNSPLHF
v_gene: TRBV6-1; j_gene: TRBJ2-2; CDR3aa: CASRRTSGGTNTGELFF
v_gene: TRBV6-1; j_gene: TRBJ2-1; CDR3aa: CASSLQRSSYNEQFF
v_gene: TRBV19; j_gene: TRBJ2-2; CDR3aa: CASSISQMGELFF
v_gene: TRBV27; j_gene: TRBJ2-1; CDR3aa: CASSLRGVRYNEQFF
v_gene: TRBV18; j_gene: TRBJ1-5; CDR3aa: CASSPDRHQPQHF
v_gene: TRBV5-5; j_gene: TRBJ2-7; CDR3aa: CASSLETGGYYEQYF
v_gene: TRBV3-1; j_gene: TRBJ2-7; CDR3aa: CASSPGPTWDEQYF
v_gene: TRBV24-1; j_gene: TRBJ2-1; CDR3aa: CATSAAGLVVQFF
v_gene: TRBV6-6; j_gene: TRBJ1-4; CDR3aa: CASRDVPSEEKLFF
v_gene: TRBV7-2; j_gene: TRBJ1-3; CDR3aa: CASSPSTGGATGGNTIYF
v_gene: TRBV4-1; j_gene: TRBJ2-7; CDR3aa: CASSQESGGASYEQYF
v_gene: TRBV18; j_gene: TRBJ2-1; CDR3aa: CASSPWGGTSSFF
v_gene: TRBV18; j_gene: TRBJ1-5; CDR3aa: CASSTGGGQPQHF